Here is one T cell receptor (beta chain) with its context. Other DNA sequences in this sample translate to the same CDR3. These data belong to a study of cytomegalovirus exposure and HLA in healthy donors. V lost 0 bases and J 5 bases, leaving 11 bases between the germline ends. This CDR3 is 14 amino acids long. Germline V gives CDR1 PRHDT, CDR2 FYEKMQ (reference sequence). The PCR made use of 60 Vbeta and 13 Jbeta primers. Sequenced by immunoSEQ multiplex PCR; TCRdb stores in-frame clones only, minus some. In total, the table holds fewer than 130,000 clones. This chain connects TRBV13 to TRBJ2-7, with D possibly TRBD2 on 7 matching bases. The clonotype comes from a man aged 45-65 years in good health and CMV-seronegative. Sequencing was performed on PBMCs. The chain's CDR3 is CASSLGVGGDEQYF. DNA for the CDR3: TGTGCCAGCAGCTTAGGGGTAGGGGGGGACGAGCAGTACTTC.